Sequencing of this TCR beta chain was carried out in a study of shared clonotypes between healthy human individuals. This clone occurred a few times. The input for sorted-subset replicate PCRs was around 200 ng DNA, approximately 30,000 T cell genomes. Measured with immunoSEQ multiplex PCR; TCRdb has only the in-frame clones, and not every one. The data contain 950,000 to 1,100,000 clones, 70% to 80% of them singletons. CD45RA+ naive and CD45RA-negative memory subsets were separated from CD4+ cells. In germline, CDR1 is SNHLY, CDR2 FYNNEI. V dropped 6 bases and J dropped 10 bases, with 16 bases sitting between them. The CDR3 runs to 14 residues.

The clonotype comes from a man aged 18 to 29 in good health. Source material: memory CD4+ T cells sorted from blood. Sample subset: CD45RA-negative fraction. The chain employs TRBV2 and TRBJ1-6; no firm D call. The CDR3 loop is CASREGSERSPLHF. CDR3 in DNA: TGTGCCAGCAGAGAGGGCAGTGAGAGATCACCCCTCCACTTT.